This T cell receptor beta chain was captured by sequencing in a study of graft-versus-host responses after intestinal transplantation. In the study overall: Each recipient received a multivisceral, liver-intestinal, or isolated intestinal graft. Every recipient underwent anti-thymocyte globulin induction, then tacrolimus and steroids for approximately three years.

V lost 8 bases to trimming and J lost 4 bases, with 15 bases between them. The CDR3 spans 14 residues. Germline CDR1 MNHEY, CDR2 SMNVEV (reference sequence). Details on this clone: Its specificity is not known.

Findings of the study overall: Some GvH clones were seen earlier in gut or blood, suggesting intestinal origin.

The data were produced by immunoSEQ multiplex PCR, yet TCRdb's version contains in-frame clones alone and is incomplete. The sample records more than 65,000 clones, 90% being singletons. Sequencing was performed on unstimulated CD8+ T cells sorted from spleen or lymph node cells, taken before intestinal transplant. The chain recombines TRBV27 with TRBJ2-1; maybe TRBD2 (7 bases). This clonotype was sampled from a human donor who received an intestinal transplant. CDR3 protein: CASGRGAGYNEQFF. The DNA for the CDR3 is TGTGCCAGCGGACGGGGGGCCGGATACAATGAGCAGTTCTTC.